This T cell receptor beta chain was obtained from a study of T cell repertoires in cytomegalovirus infection. CDR1 is SGHTA and CDR2 is FQGNSA in the germline V gene. V was cut by 4 bases and J by 3 bases, with 7 bases left in between. The CDR3 covers 13 residues. TCRdb ran MiXCR on the reads and lists one entry per CDR3 protein. The data show 400,000 to 550,000 distinct CDR3 sequences, over 9% seen once. This clonotype has at least ten counts. This clonotype was obtained from a human donor in good health (CMV status not recorded). Some clones in this sample may be carry-over from other donors' samples. The V gene is TRBV7-2, the J gene TRBJ1-5; D is undetermined. The material sequenced was PBMCs. Here the CDR3 reads CASSYGPNQPQHF. CDR3 DNA sequence: TGTGCCAGCAGCTACGGGCCCAATCAGCCCCAGCATTTT. The full variable domain, its missing parts supplied by reference TRBV7-2 and TRBJ1-5, is GAGVSQSPSNKVTEKGKDVELRCDPISGHTALYWYRQSLGQGLEFLIYFQGNSAPDKSGLPSDRFSAERTGGSVSTLTIQRTQQEDSAVYLCASSYGPNQPQHFGDGTRLSIL.